This T cell receptor beta chain was captured in a study of early T cells in non-severe SARS-CoV-2 infection. For the study at large: Chains were not paired, and sequencing was done on bulk RNA from unsorted whole blood.

The CDR3 runs 16 residues. V lost 6 bases, J lost 4 bases, and 18 bases lay in between. Germline V lookup: CDR1 ENHRY, CDR2 SYGVKD. As part of library construction, unique molecular identifiers were attached to individual cDNA molecules. TCRdb recomputed calls from the 5' RACE reads with MiXCR, one row per CDR3 protein. Of tens of thousands of distinct CDR3 sequences in the sample, more than 10% were seen once. In the case of this clonotype: No antigen is known for it.

Study conclusions and caveats: Matching against VDJdb likely underestimated virus-specific expansions, favoring anti-spike CD8.

The chain couples TRBV10-3 to TRBJ2-2; D is possibly TRBD1 (7 bases). Source material: whole blood. This TCR derives from an adult who was a healthcare worker with PCR-confirmed SARS-CoV-2 infection or an uninfected control (not recorded which). This CDR3 is CAIRGGQSSSTGELFF. The CDR3 DNA reads as TGTGCCATCAGGGGGGGACAGAGCAGTTCCACCGGGGAGCTGTTTTTT.